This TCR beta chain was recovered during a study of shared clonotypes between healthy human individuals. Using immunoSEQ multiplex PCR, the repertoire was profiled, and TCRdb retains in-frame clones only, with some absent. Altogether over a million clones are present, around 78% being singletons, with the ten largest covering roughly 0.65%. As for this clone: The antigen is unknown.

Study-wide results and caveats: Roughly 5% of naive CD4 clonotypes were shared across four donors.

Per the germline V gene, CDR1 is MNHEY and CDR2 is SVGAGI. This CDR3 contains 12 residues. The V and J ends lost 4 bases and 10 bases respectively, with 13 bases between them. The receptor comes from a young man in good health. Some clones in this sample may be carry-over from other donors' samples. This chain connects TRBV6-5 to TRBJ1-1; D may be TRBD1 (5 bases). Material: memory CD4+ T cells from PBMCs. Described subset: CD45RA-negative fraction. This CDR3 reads CASSSRGGGAFF. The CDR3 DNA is TGTGCCAGCAGTTCCCGCGGGGGGGGAGCTTTCTTT.